This record looks at one TCR beta chain sequence and its context. The target antigen is unknown. CDR1 and CDR2 from the germline V gene are SQVTM and ANQGSEA. CDR3 size: 14 residues. J lost 5 bases, V lost 3 bases, and 7 bases had no gene match. These data originate in a study of a mutant IDH1 vaccine in newly diagnosed glioma. About the research overall: Vaccine administration was initiated 4-6 weeks following radiotherapy alone, or with temozolomide cycles. The sex distribution of treated patients was approximately 62% male and around 40% female, with a mean age of 40.4 years.

TCRdb's table, derived via immunoSEQ multiplex PCR, lists solely in-frame clones and lacks some. Of about 25,000 clones in the sample, approximately 80% were seen once. Documented time point: week 5, during vaccination. Doses of 300 ug of mutant IDH1 20-mer peptide were given with topical imiquimod. The donors had new WHO grade 3 or 4 astrocytomas; these were IDH1-mutant and ATRX-lost. The source material was PBMCs, sampled from a glioma patient whose treatment included an IDH1 peptide vaccine. The rearrangement links TRBV29-1 to TRBJ2-7, with TRBD1 identical over 10 bases. This receptor was taken from a middle-aged man with glioma. Here the CDR3 DNA reads TGCAGCGTTGAGCGGACAGGGGGGTCCGACGAGCAGTACTTC. Protein sequence: CSVERTGGSDEQYF.